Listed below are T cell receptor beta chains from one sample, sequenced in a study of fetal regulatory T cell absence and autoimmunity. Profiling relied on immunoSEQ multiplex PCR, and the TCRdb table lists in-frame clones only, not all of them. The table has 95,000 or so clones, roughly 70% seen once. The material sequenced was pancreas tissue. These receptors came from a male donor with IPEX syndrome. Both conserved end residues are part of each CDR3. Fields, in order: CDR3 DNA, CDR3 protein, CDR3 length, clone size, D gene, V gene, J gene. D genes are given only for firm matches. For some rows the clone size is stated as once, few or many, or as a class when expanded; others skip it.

cdr3_nt: TGTGCCAGCAGCTTAGAGGGTAGGGGACTAGCGGGTTTCCTCACCTACGAGCAGTACTTC
cdr3_aa: CASSLEGRGLAGFLTYEQYF
cdr3_length: 20
clone_size: -
d_call: TRBD2
v_call: TRBV11-2
j_call: TRBJ2-7

cdr3_nt: TGTGCCAGTAGTTGGTCGGGTAACACCGGGGAGCTGTTTTTT
cdr3_aa: CASSWSGNTGELFF
cdr3_length: 14
clone_size: -
d_call: -
v_call: TRBV19
j_call: TRBJ2-2

cdr3_nt: TGCAGCGTTGAGATGGGGACAGCCGCAGTAGAGACCCAGTACTTC
cdr3_aa: CSVEMGTAAVETQYF
cdr3_length: 15
clone_size: once
d_call: TRBD1
v_call: TRBV29-1
j_call: TRBJ2-5

cdr3_nt: TGTGCCAGCAGGCCGGGACTACCCTACGAGCAGTACTTC
cdr3_aa: CASRPGLPYEQYF
cdr3_length: 13
clone_size: -
d_call: TRBD2
v_call: TRBV27
j_call: TRBJ2-7

cdr3_nt: TGTGCCAGCAGCCAAGAGGAGCGTCTAGCGGGAGGGCAGTATTTT
cdr3_aa: CASSQEERLAGGQYF
cdr3_length: 15
clone_size: -
d_call: TRBD2
v_call: TRBV4-2
j_call: TRBJ2-3

cdr3_nt: TGTGCCAGCAGCTTAGCGGGCTCCTACAATGAGCAGTTCTTC
cdr3_aa: CASSLAGSYNEQFF
cdr3_length: 14
clone_size: -
d_call: -
v_call: TRBV13
j_call: TRBJ2-1

cdr3_nt: TGTGCCAGCAGCAAAGACAGCTCCTACGAGCAGTACTTC
cdr3_aa: CASSKDSSYEQYF
cdr3_length: 13
clone_size: -
d_call: -
v_call: TRBV21-1
j_call: TRBJ2-7

cdr3_nt: TGTGCCAGCAGCTTAGACTCCCTCCCCCAGGGTTATAGCTCCTACGAGCAGTACTTC
cdr3_aa: CASSLDSLPQGYSSYEQYF
cdr3_length: 19
clone_size: -
d_call: -
v_call: TRBV7-2
j_call: TRBJ2-7

cdr3_nt: TGTGCCAGCCTCAGGGGGCGCGACCAGCCCCAGCATTTT
cdr3_aa: CASLRGRDQPQHF
cdr3_length: 13
clone_size: -
d_call: TRBD1
v_call: TRBV6-1
j_call: TRBJ1-5

cdr3_nt: TGTGCCAGCAGCCAAGGGGTAAGCTCCTACAATGAGCAGTTCTTC
cdr3_aa: CASSQGVSSYNEQFF
cdr3_length: 15
clone_size: few
d_call: -
v_call: TRBV14
j_call: TRBJ2-1

cdr3_nt: TGTGCCAGCAGCTTAGGTGGGACAGGGGCCTACGAGCAGTACTTC
cdr3_aa: CASSLGGTGAYEQYF
cdr3_length: 15
clone_size: -
d_call: TRBD1
v_call: TRBV11-2
j_call: TRBJ2-7

cdr3_nt: TGCAGCGTTGAAGATGGGACTAGCGACAGGGGTGAGCAGTTCTTC
cdr3_aa: CSVEDGTSDRGEQFF
cdr3_length: 15
clone_size: few
d_call: TRBD2
v_call: TRBV29-1
j_call: TRBJ2-1

cdr3_nt: TGCACCAGCAGCCAAATTAGATCGGCAGTGCTGAACACTGAAGCTTTCTTT
cdr3_aa: CTSSQIRSAVLNTEAFF
cdr3_length: 17
clone_size: -
d_call: -
v_call: TRBV1
j_call: TRBJ1-1

cdr3_nt: TGCGCCAGCAGCCTGGGACTAGCGGGAGGCTACGAGCAGTACTTC
cdr3_aa: CASSLGLAGGYEQYF
cdr3_length: 15
clone_size: -
d_call: TRBD2
v_call: TRBV5-1
j_call: TRBJ2-7

cdr3_nt: TGCGCCAGCAGCCCCCTAAGGCTGCCCTCCTACAATGAGCAGTTCTTC
cdr3_aa: CASSPLRLPSYNEQFF
cdr3_length: 16
clone_size: -
d_call: -
v_call: TRBV4-1
j_call: TRBJ2-1

cdr3_nt: TGTGCCAGCAGTCCAGGACGGAGCTCCTATAATTCACCCCTCCACTTT
cdr3_aa: CASSPGRSSYNSPLHF
cdr3_length: 16
clone_size: once
d_call: -
v_call: TRBV2
j_call: TRBJ1-6

cdr3_nt: TGTGCCAGCAGTGATGGGGAAATAGGCTACACCTTC
cdr3_aa: CASSDGEIGYTF
cdr3_length: 12
clone_size: -
d_call: -
v_call: TRBV6-4
j_call: TRBJ1-2

cdr3_nt: TGCAGCGTGGAAAAGGGACTAGCGGGAGTTAATGAGCAGTTCTTC
cdr3_aa: CSVEKGLAGVNEQFF
cdr3_length: 15
clone_size: -
d_call: TRBD2
v_call: TRBV29-1
j_call: TRBJ2-1

cdr3_nt: TGTGCCTGGAGTCTCCATGGGATCTCGGATACGCAGTATTTT
cdr3_aa: CAWSLHGISDTQYF
cdr3_length: 14
clone_size: few
d_call: -
v_call: TRBV30
j_call: TRBJ2-3

cdr3_nt: TGTGCCAGCAGTGAACTCGCGGACCCATACAATGAGCAGTTCTTC
cdr3_aa: CASSELADPYNEQFF
cdr3_length: 15
clone_size: -
d_call: -
v_call: TRBV6-1
j_call: TRBJ2-1

cdr3_nt: TGTGCCAGCAGCCAAGTTGCGGGAGGCTACAATGAGCAGTTCTTC
cdr3_aa: CASSQVAGGYNEQFF
cdr3_length: 15
clone_size: -
d_call: TRBD2
v_call: TRBV9
j_call: TRBJ2-1

cdr3_nt: TGCAGCGCCGAGGGGTTACAATGGGGGGGCCGCAATGAGCAGTTCTTC
cdr3_aa: CSAEGLQWGGRNEQFF
cdr3_length: 16
clone_size: once
d_call: -
v_call: TRBV29-1
j_call: TRBJ2-1

cdr3_nt: TGCGCCAGCAGCCCCGACAGGTTCTCCTACGAGCAGTACTTC
cdr3_aa: CASSPDRFSYEQYF
cdr3_length: 14
clone_size: -
d_call: -
v_call: TRBV23-1
j_call: TRBJ2-7

cdr3_nt: TGTGCCAGCAGTAAACAGGGGCTGAGCAATCAGCCCCAGCATTTT
cdr3_aa: CASSKQGLSNQPQHF
cdr3_length: 15
clone_size: -
d_call: TRBD1
v_call: TRBV6-5
j_call: TRBJ1-5

cdr3_nt: TGTGCCAGCAGTTACCGCCCGGGAGCTAACTATGGCTACACCTTC
cdr3_aa: CASSYRPGANYGYTF
cdr3_length: 15
clone_size: few
d_call: -
v_call: TRBV6-5
j_call: TRBJ1-2

cdr3_nt: TGTGCCAGCGGGGTGGGAGGAGACACCGGGGAGCTGTTTTTT
cdr3_aa: CASGVGGDTGELFF
cdr3_length: 14
clone_size: -
d_call: -
v_call: TRBV27
j_call: TRBJ2-2

cdr3_nt: TGCGCCAGCAGCTTTATCCGGGGGGCAACACTAGCCAAAAACATTCAGTACTTC
cdr3_aa: CASSFIRGATLAKNIQYF
cdr3_length: 18
clone_size: once
d_call: -
v_call: TRBV5-1
j_call: TRBJ2-4

cdr3_nt: TGCGCCAGCAGTCCGGATTGGGCGGGGGCTCCAAATGAGCAGTTCTTC
cdr3_aa: CASSPDWAGAPNEQFF
cdr3_length: 16
clone_size: -
d_call: -
v_call: TRBV10-2
j_call: TRBJ2-1

cdr3_nt: TGTGCCAGCAGTCCCTCGGACAGGGTTGCGCAGTACTTC
cdr3_aa: CASSPSDRVAQYF
cdr3_length: 13
clone_size: -
d_call: TRBD1
v_call: TRBV27
j_call: TRBJ2-7

cdr3_nt: TGTGCCAGCAGTGGGGACAGGGAGACCCAGTACTTC
cdr3_aa: CASSGDRETQYF
cdr3_length: 12
clone_size: few
d_call: TRBD1
v_call: TRBV7-2
j_call: TRBJ2-5

cdr3_nt: TGTGCCAGCAGTTTCGGGGAGGGCAACTATGGCTACACCTTC
cdr3_aa: CASSFGEGNYGYTF
cdr3_length: 14
clone_size: -
d_call: -
v_call: TRBV6-6
j_call: TRBJ1-2

cdr3_nt: TGTGCCAGCAGTCCCAACAGGATCGAAAAACTGTTTTTT
cdr3_aa: CASSPNRIEKLFF
cdr3_length: 13
clone_size: -
d_call: -
v_call: TRBV6-5
j_call: TRBJ1-4

cdr3_nt: TGTGCCAGCAGCTTACCCAGGGGTAGGGATCAGCCCCAGCATTTT
cdr3_aa: CASSLPRGRDQPQHF
cdr3_length: 15
clone_size: -
d_call: -
v_call: TRBV7-8
j_call: TRBJ1-5

cdr3_nt: TGCGCCAGCAGCTTGGGAAGGCAGGTCCACACTGAAGCTTTCTTT
cdr3_aa: CASSLGRQVHTEAFF
cdr3_length: 15
clone_size: few
d_call: -
v_call: TRBV5-1
j_call: TRBJ1-1

cdr3_nt: TGTGCCAGCAGCTTACAGGGTACCAACTATGGCTACACCTTC
cdr3_aa: CASSLQGTNYGYTF
cdr3_length: 14
clone_size: -
d_call: -
v_call: TRBV7-2
j_call: TRBJ1-2

cdr3_nt: TGTGCCAGTAGTCCAGCTAGCGGATACGAGCAGTACTTC
cdr3_aa: CASSPASGYEQYF
cdr3_length: 13
clone_size: few
d_call: TRBD2
v_call: TRBV19
j_call: TRBJ2-7

cdr3_nt: TGTGCCAGCAGCTTAAGAAATCGAGGACAGCTAAACACTGAAGCTTTCTTT
cdr3_aa: CASSLRNRGQLNTEAFF
cdr3_length: 17
clone_size: -
d_call: -
v_call: TRBV7-9
j_call: TRBJ1-1

cdr3_nt: TGTGCCCCACGAGGGGGGACCCAGTACTTC
cdr3_aa: CAPRGGTQYF
cdr3_length: 10
clone_size: -
d_call: -
v_call: TRBV5-3
j_call: TRBJ2-5

cdr3_nt: TGTGCCAGCAGCGTAGGCGCCCTTAACTATGGCTACACCTTC
cdr3_aa: CASSVGALNYGYTF
cdr3_length: 14
clone_size: -
d_call: -
v_call: TRBV9
j_call: TRBJ1-2

cdr3_nt: TGTGCCAGTAGTATGACGATCAACACTGAAGCTTTCTTT
cdr3_aa: CASSMTINTEAFF
cdr3_length: 13
clone_size: -
d_call: -
v_call: TRBV19
j_call: TRBJ1-1

cdr3_nt: TGTGCCAGCAGTTTGACGACTGTTAACTATGGCTACACCTTC
cdr3_aa: CASSLTTVNYGYTF
cdr3_length: 14
clone_size: few
d_call: -
v_call: TRBV6-6
j_call: TRBJ1-2

cdr3_nt: TGTGCCAGCAGCCCACAGTGGTTCTTAACTGGGGCCAACGTCCTGACTTTC
cdr3_aa: CASSPQWFLTGANVLTF
cdr3_length: 17
clone_size: many
d_call: -
v_call: TRBV5-4
j_call: TRBJ2-6

cdr3_nt: TGCGCCAGCAGCCATCCGGGACTTAGCTCCTACAATGAGCAGTTCTTC
cdr3_aa: CASSHPGLSSYNEQFF
cdr3_length: 16
clone_size: -
d_call: -
v_call: TRBV4-3
j_call: TRBJ2-1

cdr3_nt: TGTGCCAGCAGCGTAGGGGTAGCTGTAGACGAGCAGTACTTC
cdr3_aa: CASSVGVAVDEQYF
cdr3_length: 14
clone_size: -
d_call: -
v_call: TRBV9
j_call: TRBJ2-7

cdr3_nt: TGTGCCACCAGCCCCGGACAGGGGGGCACCGGGGAGCTGTTTTTT
cdr3_aa: CATSPGQGGTGELFF
cdr3_length: 15
clone_size: -
d_call: TRBD1
v_call: TRBV15
j_call: TRBJ2-2

cdr3_nt: TGTGCCAGCTCACCTACAGGAATCGCGAGGGAAAAACTGTTTTTT
cdr3_aa: CASSPTGIAREKLFF
cdr3_length: 15
clone_size: -
d_call: -
v_call: TRBV18
j_call: TRBJ1-4

cdr3_nt: TGTGCCAGCAGCCGGACAGTGAACATTATCAGCAATCAGCCCCAGCATTTT
cdr3_aa: CASSRTVNIISNQPQHF
cdr3_length: 17
clone_size: few
d_call: -
v_call: TRBV2
j_call: TRBJ1-5